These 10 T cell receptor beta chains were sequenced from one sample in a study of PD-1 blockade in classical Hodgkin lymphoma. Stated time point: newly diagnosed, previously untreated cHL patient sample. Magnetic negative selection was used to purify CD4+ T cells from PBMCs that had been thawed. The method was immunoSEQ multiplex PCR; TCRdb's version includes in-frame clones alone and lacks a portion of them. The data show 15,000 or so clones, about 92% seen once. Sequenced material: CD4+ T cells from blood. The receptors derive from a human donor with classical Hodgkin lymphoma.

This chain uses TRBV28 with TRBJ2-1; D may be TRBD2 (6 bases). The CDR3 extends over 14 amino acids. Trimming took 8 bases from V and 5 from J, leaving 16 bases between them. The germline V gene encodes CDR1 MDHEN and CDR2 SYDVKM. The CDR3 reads CASCWRDWNNEQFF. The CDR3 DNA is TGTGCCAGCTGCTGGAGGGACTGGAACAATGAGCAGTTCTTC.

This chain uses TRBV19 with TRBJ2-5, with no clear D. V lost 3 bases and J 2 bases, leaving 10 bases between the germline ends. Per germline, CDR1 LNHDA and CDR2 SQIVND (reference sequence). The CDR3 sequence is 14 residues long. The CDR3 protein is CASSIGVGQETQYF. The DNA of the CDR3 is TGTGCCAGTAGTATTGGGGTAGGGCAAGAGACCCAGTACTTC.

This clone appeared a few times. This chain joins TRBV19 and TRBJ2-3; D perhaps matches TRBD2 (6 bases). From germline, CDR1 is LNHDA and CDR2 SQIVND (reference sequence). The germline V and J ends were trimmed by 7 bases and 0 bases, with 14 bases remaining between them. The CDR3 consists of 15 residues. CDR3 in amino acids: CASNMGLLSTDTQYF. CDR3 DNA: TGTGCCAGTAACATGGGACTGCTTAGCACAGATACGCAGTATTTT. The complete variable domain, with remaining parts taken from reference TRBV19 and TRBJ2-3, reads DGGITQSPKYLFRKEGQNVTLSCEQNLNHDAMYWYRQDPGQGLRLIYYSQIVNDFQKGDIAEGYSVSREKKESFPLTVTSAQKNPTAFYLCASNMGLLSTDTQYFGPGTRLTVL.

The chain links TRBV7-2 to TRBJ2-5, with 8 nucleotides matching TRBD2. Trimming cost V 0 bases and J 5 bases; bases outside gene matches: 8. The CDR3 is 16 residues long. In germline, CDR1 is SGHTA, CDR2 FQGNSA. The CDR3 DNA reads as TGTGCCAGCAGCTTAGCGCCAGTCCGGGGGGGGGAGACCCAGTACTTC. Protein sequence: CASSLAPVRGGETQYF.

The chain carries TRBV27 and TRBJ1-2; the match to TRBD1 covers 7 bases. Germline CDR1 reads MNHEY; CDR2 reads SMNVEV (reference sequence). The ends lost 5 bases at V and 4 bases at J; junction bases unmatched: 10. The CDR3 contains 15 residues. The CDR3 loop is CASSPEAQGFYGYTF. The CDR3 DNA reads TGTGCCAGCAGTCCAGAAGCACAGGGGTTCTATGGCTACACCTTC.

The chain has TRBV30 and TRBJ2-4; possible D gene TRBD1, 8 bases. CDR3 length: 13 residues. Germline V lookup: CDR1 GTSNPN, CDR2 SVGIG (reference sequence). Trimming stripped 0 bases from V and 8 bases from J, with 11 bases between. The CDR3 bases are TGTGCCTGGAGTGTACAGGGGGGGGACATTCAGTACTTC. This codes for CAWSVQGGDIQYF.

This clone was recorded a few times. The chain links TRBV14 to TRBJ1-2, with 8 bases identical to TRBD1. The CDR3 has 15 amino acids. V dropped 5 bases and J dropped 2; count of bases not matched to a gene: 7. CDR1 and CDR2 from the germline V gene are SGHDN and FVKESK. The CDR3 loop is CASSDAGTGNYGYTF. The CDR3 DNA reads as TGTGCCAGCAGCGACGCCGGGACAGGCAACTATGGCTACACCTTC.

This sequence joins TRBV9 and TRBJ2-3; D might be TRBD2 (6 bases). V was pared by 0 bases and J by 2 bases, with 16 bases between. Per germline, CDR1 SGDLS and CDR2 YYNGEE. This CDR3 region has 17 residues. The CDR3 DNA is TGTGCCAGCAGCGTAGGCTCTGTCGGGAGTCCCACAGATACGCAGTATTTT. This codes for CASSVGSVGSPTDTQYF.

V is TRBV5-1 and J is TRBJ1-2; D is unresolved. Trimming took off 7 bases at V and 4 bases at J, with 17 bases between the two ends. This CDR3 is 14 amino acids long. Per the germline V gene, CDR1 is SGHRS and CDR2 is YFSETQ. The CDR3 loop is CASRLTALSYGYTF. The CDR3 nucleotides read TGCGCCAGCCGGTTGACGGCCCTTTCCTATGGCTACACCTTC.

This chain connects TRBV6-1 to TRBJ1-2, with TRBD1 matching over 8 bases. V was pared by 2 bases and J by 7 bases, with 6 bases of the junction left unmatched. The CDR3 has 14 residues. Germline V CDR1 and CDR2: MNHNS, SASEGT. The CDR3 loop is CASSEIRGRGGYTF. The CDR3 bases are TGTGCCAGCAGTGAAATCAGGGGGCGAGGTGGCTACACCTTC.